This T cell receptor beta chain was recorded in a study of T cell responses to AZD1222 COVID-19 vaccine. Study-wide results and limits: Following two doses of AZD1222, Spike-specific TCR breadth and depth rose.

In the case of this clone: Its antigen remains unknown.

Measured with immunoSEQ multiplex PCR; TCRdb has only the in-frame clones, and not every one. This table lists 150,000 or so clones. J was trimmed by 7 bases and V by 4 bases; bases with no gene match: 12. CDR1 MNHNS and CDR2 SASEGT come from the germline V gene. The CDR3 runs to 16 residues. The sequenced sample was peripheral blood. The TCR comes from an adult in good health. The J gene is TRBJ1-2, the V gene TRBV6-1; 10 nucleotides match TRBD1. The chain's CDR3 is CASSGKGTGDLSGYTF. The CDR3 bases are TGTGCCAGCAGTGGGAAAGGGACAGGGGATTTAAGTGGCTACACCTTC.